The rows below give T cell receptor beta chains drawn from one sample of a study of T cell responses to AZD1222 COVID-19 vaccine. Profiled with immunoSEQ multiplex PCR; TCRdb holds only in-frame clones, not every one. The sample shows around 89,000 clones, approximately 90% of them seen only once. The source was peripheral blood, collected on day 0 of AZD1222 vaccination. Every receptor here comes from an adult in good health. CDR3s include the opening cysteine and the closing phenylalanine or tryptophan. The D gene is left open where the match is weak. Not every row has a clone size; where given, it reads once, few, many or a size class.

V gene: TRBV5-1; J gene: TRBJ2-3; clone size: -; D gene: TRBD2; CDR3 DNA: TGCGCCAGCAACTTGGAGTTTAGCGGGGTTCTCAGCACAGATACGCAGTATTTT; CDR3 protein: CASNLEFSGVLSTDTQYF
V gene: TRBV6-5; J gene: TRBJ1-1; clone size: -; D gene: TRBD1; CDR3 DNA: TGTGCCAGCAGTTATCAGGGGACAGGGGGCCCCACTGAAGCTTTCTTT; CDR3 protein: CASSYQGTGGPTEAFF
V gene: TRBV7-2; J gene: TRBJ2-5; clone size: once; D gene: TRBD2; CDR3 DNA: TGTGCCAGCAGCTCCGGACTAGCGGGGGCACGCCCTCAAGAGACCCAGTACTTC; CDR3 protein: CASSSGLAGARPQETQYF
V gene: TRBV18; J gene: TRBJ2-7; clone size: -; D gene: -; CDR3 DNA: TGTGCCAGCTCCCTTCAAACGACCTCGCCCCGATACGAGCAGTACTTC; CDR3 protein: CASSLQTTSPRYEQYF
V gene: TRBV18; J gene: TRBJ2-7; clone size: -; D gene: -; CDR3 DNA: TGTGCCAGCTCACGCCGGGAGGCAGGGGGCAACGAGCAGTACTTC; CDR3 protein: CASSRREAGGNEQYF
V gene: TRBV5-4; J gene: TRBJ1-1; clone size: -; D gene: -; CDR3 DNA: TGTGCCAGCAGCTTGGGGAGAGGGGGCACTGAAGCTTTCTTT; CDR3 protein: CASSLGRGGTEAFF
V gene: TRBV2; J gene: TRBJ1-5; clone size: -; D gene: -; CDR3 DNA: TGTGCCAGCAGTGAGAGGGAGTACCAGCCCCAGCATTTT; CDR3 protein: CASSEREYQPQHF
V gene: TRBV7-9; J gene: TRBJ1-1; clone size: once; D gene: TRBD1; CDR3 DNA: TGTGCCAGCAGGCATAAGTTGACAGGGGCCTTGAAGCCGAACACTGAAGCTTTCTTT; CDR3 protein: CASRHKLTGALKPNTEAFF
V gene: TRBV5-1; J gene: TRBJ1-2; clone size: -; D gene: -; CDR3 DNA: TGCGCCAGCAGCTTGGAAAGCAGGGTTGGCTACACCTTC; CDR3 protein: CASSLESRVGYTF
V gene: TRBV7-7; J gene: TRBJ2-5; clone size: -; D gene: TRBD2; CDR3 DNA: TGTGCTAGCAGCCCATCGGGACTAGCGGGGGGCCCGGGAGAGACCCAGTACTTC; CDR3 protein: CASSPSGLAGGPGETQYF
V gene: TRBV28; J gene: TRBJ1-5; clone size: -; D gene: -; CDR3 DNA: TGTGCCAGCTTGGGAGGGGGTGGCAATCAGCCCCAGCATTTT; CDR3 protein: CASLGGGGNQPQHF
V gene: TRBV6-5; J gene: TRBJ2-7; clone size: -; D gene: TRBD1; CDR3 DNA: TGTGCCAGCAGTTCGGGGACAGGGGGAGGTTACGAGCAGTACTTC; CDR3 protein: CASSSGTGGGYEQYF
V gene: TRBV7-2; J gene: TRBJ1-2; clone size: -; D gene: TRBD1; CDR3 DNA: TGTGCCAGCAGCTTCGGACAGGGCTATGGCTACACCTTC; CDR3 protein: CASSFGQGYGYTF
V gene: TRBV15; J gene: TRBJ1-1; clone size: -; D gene: TRBD1; CDR3 DNA: TGTGCCACCAGCGGACAGGTTAACGAGGCTTTCTTT; CDR3 protein: CATSGQVNEAFF
V gene: TRBV29-1; J gene: TRBJ1-1; clone size: -; D gene: -; CDR3 DNA: TGCAGCGTTGAACGCTCCAGCCAGCCAATGACTTTT; CDR3 protein: CSVERSSQPMTF
V gene: TRBV6-4; J gene: TRBJ1-1; clone size: -; D gene: -; CDR3 DNA: TGTGCCAGCAGTGACACCCGCAGGGGCACTGAAGCTTTCTTT; CDR3 protein: CASSDTRRGTEAFF
V gene: TRBV6-6; J gene: TRBJ1-2; clone size: -; D gene: TRBD1; CDR3 DNA: TGTGCCAGCAGTTACGGGACAGGGAATGGCTACACCTTC; CDR3 protein: CASSYGTGNGYTF
V gene: TRBV5-6; J gene: TRBJ2-7; clone size: -; D gene: -; CDR3 DNA: TGTGCCAGCAGCCGCGATTTGGGCAGGTGGACCTACGAGCAGTACTTC; CDR3 protein: CASSRDLGRWTYEQYF